The following is a TCR beta chain sequence with its context. Its antigen is unidentified. This entry is derived from a study of T cell repertoires in cytomegalovirus infection. On the study more broadly: It was recently identified HLA-C-restricted and well-studied HLA-B-restricted CMV epitopes that the study used. It can be stated that public TCR beta signatures indicated CMV infection as well as a matching HLA type.

V shed 5 bases and J shed 5 bases, with 22 bases lying between them. The CDR3 sequence is 16 residues long. Germline CDR1 and CDR2: SEHNR and FQNEAQ (reference sequence). TCRdb ran MiXCR on the reads and lists one entry per CDR3 protein. Altogether about 700,000 distinct CDR3 sequences are present, around 32% being singletons, with the ten largest covering around a sixth. Study-level points and caveats: Across the ex vivo response, the dominant clonotypes were HLA-C-restricted CMV-specific TCR beta clonotypes.

The rearrangement joins TRBV7-9 to TRBJ2-7; D might be TRBD1 (6 bases). The material was cultured PBMCs, obtained from culture after CMV antigen stimulation. The clonotype comes from a human donor in good health (CMV status not recorded). Some clones in this sample may be carry-over from other donors' samples. For the CDR3, the DNA is TGTGCCAGCAGCCCCACGATTCAGGGGAATGGGGACGAGCAGTACTTC. Encoded protein: CASSPTIQGNGDEQYF.